The 25 T cell receptor beta chains in this list originate from one sample, sequenced in a study of T cells in Graves' hyperthyroidism and ophthalmopathy. It was RNA transcripts that yielded the amplified TCR beta CDR3 regions. With the HTBI primer set, the TCR CDR3 went through a first round of RT-PCR. TCRdb analysed the multiplex PCR reads with MiXCR anew, one entry per CDR3 protein. The table has around 620,000 distinct CDR3 sequences, under 60% seen once. Sequencing input: peripheral blood or thyroid tissue (not recorded which). The receptor set was obtained from an adult woman with Graves' disease, either hyperthyroidism or ophthalmopathy (not recorded which).

This clonotype was recorded at least ten times. The rearrangement joins TRBV6-6 to TRBJ2-5; no clear D. CDR3 length equals 13 residues. Between the trimmed V and J ends, which lost 7 bases and 1 base, there was a span of 10 bases. From germline, CDR1 is MNHNY and CDR2 SVGAGI (reference sequence). CDR3 sequence: CASTPDGQETQYF. The DNA for the CDR3 is TGTGCCAGCACGCCGGACGGCCAAGAGACCCAGTACTTC.

CDR3 DNA sequence: TGCAGTGCCGAAATATCCTACGAGCAGTACTTC. As protein: CSAEISYEQYF. The chain has TRBV20-1 and TRBJ2-7; D remains ambiguous. The CDR3 is 11 residues long. Germline V lookup: CDR1 DFQATT, CDR2 SNEGSKA (reference sequence). Trimming took 6 bases from V and 1 from J, leaving 7 bases between them.

This clonotype was recorded once. The junction departs from germline at one end; a sequencing error may be responsible. The chain links TRBV5-1 to TRBJ2-2; a possible D gene is TRBD2 (6 bases). The length of the CDR3 is 12 residues. The V gene's germline CDR1 is SGHRS and CDR2 YFSETQ. In DNA form, the CDR3 reads TGCGCCCGCAGCTCCGGGGGCGGGGAGCTGTTTTTT. Protein product: CARSSGGGELFF.

This clonotype was detected many times. V gene TRBV7-6 combines with J gene TRBJ2-7; D tentatively reads TRBD1 or TRBD2 (5 bases each). The CDR3 extends over 22 amino acids. Deletions cut 1 base from V and 2 bases from J, with 33 bases between. Germline assignment: CDR1 SGHVS and CDR2 FNYEAQ. CDR3 nucleotides: TGTGCCAGCAGCTTAGAGGCGAATAGTTGGTTACAGGAGGACTTTGAGGCCTACGAGCAGTACTTC. This encodes CASSLEANSWLQEDFEAYEQYF.

The chain employs TRBV7-9 and TRBJ2-2, with 7 bases aligning to TRBD1. The CDR3 is made up of 13 amino acids. Germline lookup yields CDR1 SEHNR and CDR2 FQNEAQ (reference sequence). The trim removed 6 bases at V and 8 bases at J, leaving 6 bases unmatched. CDR3 DNA: TGTGCCAGCAGTCCTGACAGGGTGGGGGAGCTGTTTTTT. This gives the protein CASSPDRVGELFF.

The sample holds many counts of this clonotype. The rearrangement links TRBV25-1 to TRBJ2-5, with TRBD2 identical over 11 bases. Germline loops: CDR1 MGHDK, CDR2 SYGVNS. J lost 5 bases, V lost 8 bases, and 10 bases had no gene match. CDR3 length equals 15 residues. In DNA, the CDR3 is TGTGCCAGCCTCCCCCGACTAGCGGGAAGGGAGACCCAGTACTTC. Protein sequence: CASLPRLAGRETQYF.

A few counts support this clonotype. As DNA, the CDR3 is TGTGCCTGGAGCGTGGGACCGATCACTGAAGCTTTCTTT. Amino acid sequence: CAWSVGPITEAFF. V gene TRBV30 combines with J gene TRBJ1-1; TRBD1 is a possible D gene (5 bases). Germline V lookup: CDR1 GTSNPN, CDR2 SVGIG (reference sequence). The CDR3 runs 13 residues. V shed 3 bases and J shed 4 bases, with 12 bases lying between them.

This clonotype showed up just a few times. V usage is TRBV7-2 and J usage is TRBJ2-5; TRBD1 matches 8 bases. With the DNA end fitting TRBJ2-1 better, the J assignment may be wrong. Per the germline V gene, CDR1 is SGHTA and CDR2 is FQGNSA. The length of the CDR3 is 12 residues. The CDR3 sequence is CASSSRDRKQFF. For the CDR3, the DNA is TGTGCCAGCAGCTCCAGGGACAGGAAGCAGTTCTTC.

In this sample, this clonotype turned up a few times. This may stem from a read error, because a much larger clone lies one nucleotide away. This rearrangement joins TRBV20-1 to TRBJ1-5, with a possible D match to TRBD1 (6 bases). Between the trimmed V and J ends, which lost 5 bases and 4 bases, there was a span of 18 bases. The CDR3 is 15 residues long. Looked up from germline, CDR1 is DFQATT and CDR2 is SNEGSKA (reference sequence). The CDR3 loop is CSAQPPGRGNQPQHF. The CDR3 bases are TGCAGTGCTCAGCCCCCCGGCAGGGGTAATCAGCCCCAGCATTTT.

The rearrangement links TRBV29-1 to TRBJ1-2; D is possibly TRBD1 (6 bases). This CDR3 is 12 amino acids long. Trimming removed 8 bases at V and 5 bases at J, with 15 bases between. The germline V gene encodes CDR1 SQVTM and CDR2 ANQGSEA. For the CDR3, the DNA is TGCAGCTCCCAAACAGGGTCGTATGGCTACACCTTC. It specifies CSSQTGSYGYTF.

This clonotype has at least ten counts. The gene calls are TRBV9 and TRBJ2-7; D is possibly TRBD1 (6 bases). The germline CDR1 and CDR2 sequences are SGDLS and YYNGEE. Trimming took off 1 base at V and 0 bases at J, with 8 bases between the two ends. The CDR3 runs 14 residues. The CDR3 sequence is CASSVSGASYEQYF. The CDR3 DNA sequence: TGTGCCAGCAGCGTATCAGGGGCCTCCTACGAGCAGTACTTC. Full variable domain (remainder filled in from reference TRBV9 and TRBJ2-7): DSGVTQTPKHLITATGQRVTLRCSPRSGDLSVYWYQQSLDQGLQFLIQYYNGEERAKGNILERFSAQQFPDLHSELNLSSLELGDSALYFCASSVSGASYEQYFGPGTRLTVT.

Points on this clonotype: As the CDR3 is not closed by the conserved phenylalanine or tryptophan, this likely results from a read error. The chain links TRBV12-3 or TRBV12-4 to TRBJ2-1; D is perhaps TRBD1 or TRBD2 (5 bases each). Trimming stripped 5 bases from V and 12 bases from J, with 14 bases between. The CDR3 has 12 amino acids. This chain's CDR3 is CASSPWDPGQFL. DNA for the CDR3: TGTGCCAGCAGTCCCTGGGACCCGGGGCAGTTCCTC.

This clonotype was counted many times. J is TRBJ1-2 and V is TRBV6-5; TRBD1 agrees at 7 bases. CDR1 is MNHEY, CDR2 SVGAGI, per germline. This CDR3 contains 16 residues. V shed 6 bases and J 2 bases; nucleotides not matched to a gene: 12. As DNA, the CDR3 is TGTGCCAGCAGGAGGGGGAGGGGACAGAGAAACTATGGCTACACCTTC. As protein: CASRRGRGQRNYGYTF.

This CDR3 reads CASSVGQTNGYTF. The CDR3 nucleotides are TGCGCCAGCAGCGTGGGACAGACGAATGGCTACACCTTC. This rearrangement joins TRBV10-2 to TRBJ1-2; 7 bases align to TRBD1. V dropped 6 bases and J dropped 6; count of bases not matched to a gene: 7. The CDR3 is 13 residues long. CDR1 and CDR2 (germline): WSHSY, SAAADI.

This clonotype has at least ten counts. This chain connects TRBV19 to TRBJ1-1; D not certain. This CDR3 is 15 amino acids long. CDR1 and CDR2 (germline): LNHDA, SQIVND (reference sequence). V gave up 3 bases and J gave up 6 bases, with 17 bases separating them. The CDR3: CASSMRWGRKAEAFF. CDR3 DNA sequence: TGTGCCAGTAGTATGAGATGGGGAAGAAAAGCTGAAGCTTTCTTT.

This clonotype showed up many times. The chain joins TRBV7-2 to TRBJ2-7; D ambiguous. Germline CDR1 is SGHTA and CDR2 is FQGNSA. The V gene lost 5 bases and the J gene lost 0 bases, with 14 bases spanning the gap. The CDR3 is 15 residues long. The CDR3 nucleotides are TGTGCCAGCAGCCCGGTCAGCGATAGCTCCTACGAGCAGTACTTC. This translates into CASSPVSDSSYEQYF.

This clonotype occurred many times. The V call is TRBV12-3 or TRBV12-4, the J call TRBJ1-2, with D possibly being TRBD1 (5 bases). The germline V and J ends were trimmed by 6 bases and 3 bases, with 11 bases remaining between them. This CDR3 is built from 13 residues. Written as DNA, the CDR3 is TGTGCCAGCAGCGAAGACAGCTACTATGGCTACACCTTC. Translation gives CASSEDSYYGYTF.

This chain connects TRBV7-2 to TRBJ1-5, with D tentatively TRBD1 (5 bases). There are 14 residues in the CDR3. V was pared by 5 bases and J by 7 bases, with 15 bases between. Germline CDR1 SGHTA, CDR2 FQGNSA. The CDR3 reads CASSAATAGQPQHF. CDR3 DNA sequence: TGTGCCAGCAGCGCCGCGACGGCAGGGCAGCCCCAGCATTTT.

This clonotype was observed many times. The CDR3 coding sequence is TGTGCCAGCAGCGCCAGACTAGCGGGAGAGTATATGGAGACCCAGTACTTC. This translates into CASSARLAGEYMETQYF. This chain uses TRBV9 with TRBJ2-5; the match to TRBD2 covers 12 bases. Germline values: CDR1 SGDLS, CDR2 YYNGEE. Unmatched junction bases numbered 11, after V lost 3 bases and J lost 5 bases. The CDR3 consists of 17 residues.

This clonotype came up many times. The chain has TRBV9 and TRBJ1-1; D remains ambiguous. Germline V gives CDR1 SGDLS, CDR2 YYNGEE. The CDR3 has 14 amino acids. V was pared by 3 bases and J by 7 bases, with 16 bases between. CDR3 DNA: TGTGCCAGCAGCGCCGTAGGAACTGGAGGTGAAGCTTTCTTT. Protein: CASSAVGTGGEAFF. The entire variable domain, with the rest obtained from reference TRBV9 and TRBJ1-1, is as follows: DSGVTQTPKHLITATGQRVTLRCSPRSGDLSVYWYQQSLDQGLQFLIQYYNGEERAKGNILERFSAQQFPDLHSELNLSSLELGDSALYFCASSAVGTGGEAFFGQGTRLTVV.

This chain links TRBV13 with TRBJ2-5; maybe TRBD2 (6 bases). Germline loops: CDR1 PRHDT, CDR2 FYEKMQ (reference sequence). This CDR3 has 15 amino acids. With 6 bases removed from V and 2 bases from J, the gap between germline ends came to 16 bases. CDR3 sequence: CASSIRVGTQETQYF. DNA of the CDR3: TGTGCCAGCAGTATCCGGGTAGGGACTCAAGAGACCCAGTACTTC.

The chain uses TRBV6-5 and TRBJ2-7; 9 bases align to TRBD1. The junction had 13 bases not matched to a gene; V was cut back by 1 base and J by 0 bases. This CDR3 has 19 amino acids. Germline CDR1 reads MNHEY; CDR2 reads SVGAGI. The CDR3 sequence: CASSYWDREGARGSYEQYF. The CDR3 DNA reads TGTGCCAGCAGTTACTGGGACAGGGAGGGAGCTCGGGGCTCCTACGAGCAGTACTTC.

The chain combines TRBV7-9 with TRBJ1-3; D gene unclear. Germline CDR1 is SEHNR and CDR2 is FQNEAQ (reference sequence). The germline V and J ends were trimmed by 3 bases and 4 bases, with 10 bases remaining between them. CDR3 length equals 14 residues. CDR3 amino acids: CASSFSAAGNTIYF. The CDR3 coding sequence is TGTGCCAGCAGCTTTTCCGCAGCAGGAAACACCATATATTTT.

Ten or more counts support this clonotype. This chain joins TRBV12-3 or TRBV12-4 and TRBJ2-7; a weak D match, TRBD1 (5 bases). V lost 3 bases to trimming and J lost 3 bases, with 9 bases between them. The CDR3 extends over 13 amino acids. The CDR3 loop is CASSFQGFYEQYF. The CDR3, as DNA: TGTGCCAGCAGTTTCCAGGGTTTCTACGAGCAGTACTTC.

The chain links TRBV13 to TRBJ1-1; D ambiguous. Deletions cut 0 bases from V and 0 bases from J, with 8 bases between. Germline CDR1 and CDR2: PRHDT and FYEKMQ (reference sequence). There are 15 residues in the CDR3. CDR3 nucleotides: TGTGCCAGCAGCTTAGGACAGAGAATGAACACTGAAGCTTTCTTT. This encodes CASSLGQRMNTEAFF.